The clone carrying this T cell receptor (beta chain) registers medium-sized by frequency. No antigen is known for it. One tube held mixed TRB-A and TRB-B primer pools for touch-down PCR. Reprocessing the multiplex PCR reads, TCRdb reports a single entry for every CDR3 protein and omits DNA. The data show 6,900 or so distinct CDR3 sequences, and the top ten clones hold 9.5% to 10%. These data belong to a study of T cell clusters in autoimmune cytopenias. The study, taken as a whole, reports: TRB repertoire shifts in secondary cytopenia and chronic lymphocytic leukemia mostly reflected lymphoma, not autoimmunity.

TRB amplification used approximately 270 ng of peripheral blood genomic DNA. These records were also assigned to another study, of T cell repertoires in aging, cancer and after chemotherapy. That paper adds: Repeat sampling of healthy donors over several months to years showed clear clonal overlap. In each cancer cohort, median generation probability increased across chemotherapy, suggesting thymic output rebounded.

Sequences were obtained from peripheral blood. This sequence originates from a human donor in good health.

The CDR3 sequence is CASSEGAGNQETQYF. The V call is TRBV6-1, the J call TRBJ2-5. Germline-derived CDR1 and CDR2 are MNHNS and SASEGT. CDR3 length: 15 amino acids.